The rows below give T cell receptor beta chains drawn from one sample of a study of OX40 agonist ivuxolimab in advanced cancers. Generated by immunoSEQ multiplex PCR, the TCRdb table keeps only in-frame clones and is missing some. The repertoire includes roughly 92,000 clones, less than 85% of them detected once, and 5.5% sits in the top ten. The starting material was CD4+ or CD8+ T cells sorted from blood, obtained in a trial of the OX40 agonist ivuxolimab. The receptor source for this set is an adult with an advanced solid tumor such as melanoma, head and neck, liver or kidney cancer. Both conserved end residues are part of each CDR3. The D gene is left open where the match is weak. A row's size may be missing; if present it is once, few, many or a size class.

v_call,clone_size,j_call,d_call,cdr3_aa,cdr3_nt
TRBV14,NA,TRBJ2-7,TRBD1,CASSPWDRGPDEQYF,TGTGCCAGCAGCCCCTGGGACAGGGGGCCGGACGAGCAGTACTTC
TRBV7-3,once,TRBJ1-4,TRBD1,CASSPGQVGEKLFF,TGTGCCAGCAGCCCTGGACAGGTGGGTGAAAAACTGTTTTTT
TRBV6-6,NA,TRBJ1-4,NA,CASSHLLRNEKLFF,TGTGCCAGCAGCCACCTCTTAAGGAATGAAAAACTGTTTTTT
TRBV11-3,NA,TRBJ2-7,TRBD1,CASSSGTDPNEQYF,TGTGCCAGCAGCTCCGGGACAGACCCCAACGAGCAGTACTTC
TRBV30,NA,TRBJ1-2,NA,CAWSVSYGYTF,TGTGCCTGGAGTGTGTCCTATGGCTACACCTTC
TRBV5-5,NA,TRBJ1-2,NA,CASSLVTVVLTF,TGTGCCAGCAGCTTGGTAACTGTTGTACTAACCTTC
TRBV6-5,NA,TRBJ1-2,TRBD1,CASRGGTVGYTF,TGTGCCAGCAGGGGAGGGACAGTAGGCTACACCTTC
TRBV4-2,NA,TRBJ2-1,TRBD2,CASSGVVSGRGYNEQFF,TGTGCCAGCAGCGGGGTGGTGAGCGGGAGAGGTTACAATGAGCAGTTCTTC
TRBV10-3,once,TRBJ2-2,NA,CAISDYEELFF,TGTGCCATCAGTGATTACGAGGAGCTGTTTTTT
TRBV19,NA,TRBJ2-7,TRBD1,CASSITGESYEQYF,TGTGCCAGTAGTATAACAGGGGAGAGTTACGAGCAGTACTTC
TRBV12-5,NA,TRBJ2-7,NA,CASGSDRVYEQYF,TGTGCTAGTGGTTCGGACAGAGTCTACGAGCAGTACTTC
TRBV25-1,NA,TRBJ1-2,TRBD1,CASTLEGAGPGGYTF,TGTGCCAGCACCCTGGAGGGGGCAGGACCCGGTGGCTACACCTTC
TRBV18,NA,TRBJ2-7,NA,CASSREDAYEQYF,TGTGCCAGCTCACGGGAGGACGCCTACGAGCAGTACTTC
TRBV7-9,NA,TRBJ2-3,NA,CASSLTQRSTDTQYF,TGTGCCAGCAGCTTAACCCAACGGAGCACAGATACGCAGTATTTT
TRBV5-6,NA,TRBJ1-1,NA,CASSLRHTQNTEAFF,TGTGCCAGCAGCTTGCGGCACACCCAGAACACTGAAGCTTTCTTT
TRBV27,NA,TRBJ2-7,NA,CASSLAGLGEQYF,TGTGCCAGCAGTTTGGCGGGGTTGGGCGAGCAGTACTTC
TRBV4-2,NA,TRBJ1-1,NA,CASSQDPPGLNTEAFF,TGTGCCAGCAGCCAAGACCCGCCAGGCTTAAACACTGAAGCTTTCTTT
TRBV19,NA,TRBJ2-2,NA,CASSINKGAGTGELFF,TGTGCCAGTAGTATAAACAAGGGGGCGGGAACCGGGGAGCTGTTTTTT
TRBV19,NA,TRBJ2-7,TRBD1,CASSNRGQGNYEQYF,TGTGCCAGTAGTAACCGAGGACAGGGAAATTACGAGCAGTACTTC
TRBV4-3,NA,TRBJ2-3,TRBD2,CASSQSSGGVDTQYF,TGCGCCAGCAGCCAATCTAGCGGGGGGGTGGATACGCAGTATTTT
TRBV23-1,NA,TRBJ2-2,NA,CASKGRGSLDTGELFF,TGCGCCAGCAAGGGGCGCGGGTCGCTCGACACCGGGGAGCTGTTTTTT
TRBV6-5,NA,TRBJ1-6,TRBD1,CASWGQNNSPLHF,TGTGCCAGCTGGGGACAGAACAATTCACCCCTCCACTTT
TRBV4-3,NA,TRBJ1-5,NA,CASSQGGGVDQPQHF,TGCGCCAGCAGCCAAGGAGGCGGGGTCGATCAGCCCCAGCATTTT
TRBV4-1,NA,TRBJ2-3,TRBD2,CASSRGDQAGGSTDTQYF,TGCGCCAGCAGCCGGGGTGACCAAGCGGGAGGGAGCACAGATACGCAGTATTTT
TRBV15,NA,TRBJ1-5,TRBD1,CATSPTGGGNQPQHF,TGTGCCACCAGCCCCACAGGGGGCGGGAATCAGCCCCAGCATTTT
TRBV5-6,NA,TRBJ1-5,TRBD1,CASSLGQGFQPQHF,TGTGCCAGCAGCTTGGGACAGGGGTTTCAGCCCCAGCATTTT
TRBV5-1,NA,TRBJ1-5,NA,CASSLEGNSNQPQHF,TGCGCCAGCAGCTTGGAGGGGAATAGCAATCAGCCCCAGCATTTT
TRBV7-2,NA,TRBJ1-2,NA,CASSLGGSGTYGYTF,TGTGCCAGCAGCTTGGGGGGGTCTGGGACCTATGGCTACACCTTC
TRBV2,NA,TRBJ1-2,NA,CASRDTPGYTF,TGTGCCAGCCGGGACACTCCAGGCTACACCTTC
TRBV4-2,NA,TRBJ2-7,TRBD2,CASSQDELAGEYEQYF,TGTGCCAGCAGCCAAGATGAGCTAGCGGGAGAGTACGAGCAGTACTTC
TRBV2,NA,TRBJ1-4,NA,CASSFEQYNEKLFF,TGTGCCAGCAGTTTCGAACAGTATAATGAAAAACTGTTTTTT
TRBV5-6,NA,TRBJ2-4,NA,CASSLDRAKNIQYF,TGTGCCAGCAGCTTGGACAGGGCCAAAAACATTCAGTACTTC
TRBV7-2,NA,TRBJ2-7,TRBD2,CASSFLSSGRVYYEQYF,TGTGCCAGCAGCTTCCTGTCAAGCGGGAGGGTTTACTACGAGCAGTACTTC
TRBV6-5,NA,TRBJ2-3,TRBD1,CASSYRGQGSTDTQYF,TGTGCCAGCAGTTACCGTGGACAGGGGAGCACAGATACGCAGTATTTT
TRBV7-2,once,TRBJ1-2,NA,CASSSRNSQYGYTF,TGTGCCAGCAGCTCGCGAAACAGTCAATATGGCTACACCTTC
TRBV4-2,NA,TRBJ2-2,TRBD2,CASSQDWGTSGYTGELFF,TGTGCCAGCAGCCAAGATTGGGGGACTAGCGGATACACCGGGGAGCTGTTTTTT
TRBV15,NA,TRBJ2-7,TRBD2,CATSRGKASGVSYEQYF,TGTGCCACCAGTCGGGGCAAGGCTAGCGGGGTCTCCTACGAGCAGTACTTC
TRBV12-5,NA,TRBJ1-2,TRBD1,CASGLGGGGAGYGYTF,TGTGCTAGTGGTTTGGGAGGAGGGGGCGCTGGCTATGGCTACACCTTC
TRBV18,NA,TRBJ1-5,TRBD1,CASSPGQGTPYSNQPQHF,TGTGCCAGCTCTCCGGGACAGGGGACACCTTATAGCAATCAGCCCCAGCATTTT
TRBV6-5,NA,TRBJ2-1,NA,CASSLPGDEQFF,TGTGCCAGCAGTCTACCAGGGGACGAGCAGTTCTTC
TRBV7-2,NA,TRBJ2-5,TRBD1,CASSLLWGQQETQYF,TGTGCCAGCAGCTTATTATGGGGACAGCAAGAGACCCAGTACTTC
TRBV6-6,NA,TRBJ2-7,TRBD2,CASSSSGFPYEQYF,TGTGCCAGCAGTTCTAGCGGTTTCCCCTACGAGCAGTACTTC
TRBV7-3,NA,TRBJ1-4,NA,CASSLTTHSLSTEKLFF,TGTGCCAGCAGCTTAACGACTCACAGTCTCTCAACAGAAAAACTGTTTTTT
TRBV5-1,NA,TRBJ2-6,NA,CASSLDISGANVLTF,TGCGCCAGCAGCTTAGATATCTCTGGGGCCAACGTCCTGACTTTC